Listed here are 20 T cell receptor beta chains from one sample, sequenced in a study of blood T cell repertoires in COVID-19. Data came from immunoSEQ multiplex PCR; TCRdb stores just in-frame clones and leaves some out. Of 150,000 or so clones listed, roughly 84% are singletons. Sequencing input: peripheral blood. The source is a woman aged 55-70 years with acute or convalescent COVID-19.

The CDR3: CASSYGTGGHEQYF. The CDR3 nucleotides are TGTGCCAGCAGTTACGGGACAGGGGGCCACGAGCAGTACTTC. The chain recombines TRBV6-2 or TRBV6-3 with TRBJ2-7, with 12 bases fitting TRBD1. This CDR3 region has 14 residues. CDR1 and CDR2 from the germline V gene are MNHEY and SVGEGT. With 2 bases clipped from V and 5 bases from J, the junction kept 1 base outside the gene matches.

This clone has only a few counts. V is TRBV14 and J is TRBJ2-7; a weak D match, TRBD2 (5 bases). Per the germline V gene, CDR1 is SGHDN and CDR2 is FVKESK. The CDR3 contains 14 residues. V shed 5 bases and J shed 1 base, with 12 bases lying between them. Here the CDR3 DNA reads TGTGCCAGCAGCACCCTAGCTCCATCCTACGAGCAGTACTTC. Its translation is CASSTLAPSYEQYF.

The CDR3 here is CATSDPGGSQPQHF. CDR3 in DNA: TGTGCCACCAGCGATCCCGGCGGGTCTCAGCCCCAGCATTTT. The V gene is TRBV15, the J gene TRBJ1-5, with D unclear. This CDR3 spans 14 amino acids. Deletions cut 5 bases from V and 6 bases from J, with 14 bases between. The germline CDR1 and CDR2 sequences are LNHNV and YYDKDF (reference sequence).

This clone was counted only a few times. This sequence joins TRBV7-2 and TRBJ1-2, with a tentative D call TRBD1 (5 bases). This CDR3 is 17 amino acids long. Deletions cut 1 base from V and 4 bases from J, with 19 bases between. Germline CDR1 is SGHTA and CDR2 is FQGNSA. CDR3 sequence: CASSLEIVQARVYGYTF. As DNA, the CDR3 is TGTGCCAGCAGCTTAGAAATAGTACAGGCTCGGGTCTATGGCTACACCTTC.

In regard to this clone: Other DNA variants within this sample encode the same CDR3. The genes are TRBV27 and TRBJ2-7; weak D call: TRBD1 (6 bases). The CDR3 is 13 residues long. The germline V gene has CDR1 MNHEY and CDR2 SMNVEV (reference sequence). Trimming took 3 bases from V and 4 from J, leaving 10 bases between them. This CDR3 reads CASSFSGVYEQYF. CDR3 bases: TGTGCCAGCAGTTTCTCAGGGGTATACGAGCAGTACTTC.

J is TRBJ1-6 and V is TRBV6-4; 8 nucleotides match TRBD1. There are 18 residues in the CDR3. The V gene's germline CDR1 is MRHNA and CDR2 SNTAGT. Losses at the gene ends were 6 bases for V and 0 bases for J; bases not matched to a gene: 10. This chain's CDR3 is CASSPDRGQSSYNSPLHF. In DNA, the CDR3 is TGTGCCAGCAGCCCCGACAGGGGACAAAGCTCCTATAATTCACCCCTCCACTTT.

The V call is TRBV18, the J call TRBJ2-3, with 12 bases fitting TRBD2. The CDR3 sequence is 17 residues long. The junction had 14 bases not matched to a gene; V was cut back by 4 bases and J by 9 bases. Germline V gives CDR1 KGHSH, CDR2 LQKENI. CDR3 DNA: TGTGCCAGCTCACAACAACCGCCTAGCGGGGGGGCCGCGACGCAGTATTTT. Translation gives CASSQQPPSGGAATQYF.

CDR3 DNA sequence: TGTGCCAGCAGGTTACAGGGGCCCCTAAATTCACCCCTCCACTTT. It encodes CASRLQGPLNSPLHF. The chain employs TRBV6-5 and TRBJ1-6, with 7 bases that match TRBD1. V shed 6 bases and J 7 bases; nucleotides not matched to a gene: 9. The CDR3 consists of 15 residues. Per germline, CDR1 MNHEY and CDR2 SVGAGI.

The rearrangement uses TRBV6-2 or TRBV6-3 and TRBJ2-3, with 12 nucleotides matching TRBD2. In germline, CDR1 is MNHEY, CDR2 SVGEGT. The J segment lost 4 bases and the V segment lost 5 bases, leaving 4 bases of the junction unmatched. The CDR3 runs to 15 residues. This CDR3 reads CASSIGTSGSDTQYF. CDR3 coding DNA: TGTGCCAGCAGTATAGGGACTAGCGGGTCAGATACGCAGTATTTT.

CDR3 loop: CASSLEFRGRTGELFF. CDR3 sequence (DNA): TGTGCCAGCAGCTTGGAATTTAGGGGGCGGACCGGGGAGCTGTTTTTT. The gene calls are TRBV5-5 and TRBJ2-2; the match to TRBD1 covers 7 bases. The CDR3 is made up of 16 amino acids. CDR1 and CDR2 (germline): SGHKS, YYEKEE (reference sequence). Unmatched junction bases numbered 7, after V lost 0 bases and J lost 5 bases.

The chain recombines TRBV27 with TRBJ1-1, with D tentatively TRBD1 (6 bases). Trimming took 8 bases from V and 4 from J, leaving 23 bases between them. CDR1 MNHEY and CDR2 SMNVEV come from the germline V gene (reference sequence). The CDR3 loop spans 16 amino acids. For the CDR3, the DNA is TGTGCCAGCTCGAGAAAATGGGGGGGCGCGGTCACTGAAGCTTTCTTT. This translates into CASSRKWGGAVTEAFF.

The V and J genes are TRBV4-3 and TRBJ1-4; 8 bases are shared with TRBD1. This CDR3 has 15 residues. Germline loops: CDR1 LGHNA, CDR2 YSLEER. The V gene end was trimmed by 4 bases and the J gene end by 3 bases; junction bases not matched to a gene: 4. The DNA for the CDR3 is TGCGCCAGCAGCCTCAGGGGGCCTGCTAATGAAAAACTGTTTTTT. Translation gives CASSLRGPANEKLFF.

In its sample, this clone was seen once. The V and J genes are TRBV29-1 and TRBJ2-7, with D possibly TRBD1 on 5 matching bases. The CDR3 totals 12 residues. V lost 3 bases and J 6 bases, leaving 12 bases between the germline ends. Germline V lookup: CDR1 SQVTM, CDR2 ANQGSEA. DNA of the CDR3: TGCAGCGTTGATACCCGTGACAGCGAGCAGTACTTC. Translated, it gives CSVDTRDSEQYF.

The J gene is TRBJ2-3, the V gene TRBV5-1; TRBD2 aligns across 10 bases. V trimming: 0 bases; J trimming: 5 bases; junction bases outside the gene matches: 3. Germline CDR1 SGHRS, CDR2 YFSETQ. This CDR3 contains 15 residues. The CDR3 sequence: CASSLEASGGDTQYF. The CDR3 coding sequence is TGCGCCAGCAGCTTGGAGGCTAGCGGGGGAGATACGCAGTATTTT.

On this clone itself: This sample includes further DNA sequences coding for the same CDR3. CDR3 residues: CASSLQGTNEKLFF. In DNA, the CDR3 is TGCGCCAGCAGCCTGCAGGGGACTAATGAAAAACTGTTTTTT. The chain uses TRBV5-1 and TRBJ1-4, with D maybe TRBD1 (6 bases). CDR1 and CDR2 from the germline V gene are SGHRS and YFSETQ. Trimming took off 4 bases at V and 2 bases at J, with 9 bases between the two ends. This CDR3 has 14 residues. The entire variable domain, with the rest obtained from reference TRBV5-1 and TRBJ1-4, is as follows: KAGVTQTPRYLIKTRGQQVTLSCSPISGHRSVSWYQQTPGQGLQFLFEYFSETQRNKGNFPGRFSGRQFSNSRSEMNVSTLELGDSALYLCASSLQGTNEKLFFGSGTQLSVL.

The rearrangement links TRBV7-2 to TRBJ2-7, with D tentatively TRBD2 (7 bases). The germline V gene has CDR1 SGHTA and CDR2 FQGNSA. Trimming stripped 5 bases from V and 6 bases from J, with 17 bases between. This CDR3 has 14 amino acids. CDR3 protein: CASSADGGLVEQYF. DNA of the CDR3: TGTGCCAGCAGCGCAGACGGGGGGCTAGTCGAGCAGTACTTC.

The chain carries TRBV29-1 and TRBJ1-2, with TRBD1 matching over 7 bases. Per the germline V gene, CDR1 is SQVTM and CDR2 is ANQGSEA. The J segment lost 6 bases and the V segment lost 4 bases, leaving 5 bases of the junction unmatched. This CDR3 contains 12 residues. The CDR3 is CSVVLGQDGYTF. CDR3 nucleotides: TGCAGCGTTGTCCTAGGACAGGATGGCTACACCTTC.

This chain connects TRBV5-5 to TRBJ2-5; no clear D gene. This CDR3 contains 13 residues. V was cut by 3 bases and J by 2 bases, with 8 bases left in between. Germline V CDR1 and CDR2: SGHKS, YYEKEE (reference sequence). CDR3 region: CASSSGLQETQYF. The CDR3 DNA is TGTGCCAGCAGCTCTGGGCTACAAGAGACCCAGTACTTC.

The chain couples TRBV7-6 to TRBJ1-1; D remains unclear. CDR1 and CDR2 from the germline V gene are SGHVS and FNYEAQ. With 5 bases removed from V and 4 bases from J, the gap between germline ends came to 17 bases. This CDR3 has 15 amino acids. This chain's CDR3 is CASSPGAGRSTEAFF. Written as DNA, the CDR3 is TGTGCCAGCAGCCCCGGAGCTGGGAGGTCCACTGAAGCTTTCTTT.

The CDR3 reads CASSLDQAPLHF. The CDR3 bases are TGTGCCAGCAGCTTAGATCAAGCGCCCCTCCACTTT. The chain recombines TRBV11-2 with TRBJ1-6; D call uncertain. The CDR3 length is 12 residues. Germline CDR1 SGHAT, CDR2 FQNNGV. V was shortened by 0 bases and J by 13 bases, with 7 bases between the two germline ends. The complete variable domain, with remaining parts taken from reference TRBV11-2 and TRBJ1-6, reads EAGVAQSPRYKIIEKRQSVAFWCNPISGHATLYWYQQILGQGPKLLIQFQNNGVVDDSQLPKDRFSAERLKGVDSTLKIQPAKLEDSAVYLCASSLDQAPLHFGNGTRLTVT.